The rows below give T cell receptor beta chains drawn from one sample of a study of cytomegalovirus exposure and HLA in healthy donors. Here immunoSEQ multiplex PCR was the method, and the copy in TCRdb shows in-frame clones only, minus some. The profile shows around 170,000 clones, 84% of them singletons. Sequencing was done on a sample of PBMCs. These receptors came from a woman between 50 and 59 years old in good health and CMV-seropositive. Both conserved end residues are part of each CDR3. The order of the fields is V gene, J gene, CDR3 protein.

TRBV9	TRBJ2-3	CASSNSGGRDTQYF
TRBV7-9	TRBJ2-7	CASSSPTSGQGYEQYF
TRBV28	TRBJ2-1	CASSLAGAPYNEQFF
TRBV9	TRBJ2-7	CASSVEGQYEQYF
TRBV2	TRBJ2-7	CASDRESSYEQYF
TRBV6-1	TRBJ2-3	CASSDRSRGRKSTDTQYF
TRBV10-3	TRBJ2-1	CAISDLEESANEQFF
TRBV29-1	TRBJ2-5	CSVRGQVGETQYF
TRBV29-1	TRBJ1-1	CSVQWLGGTEAFF
TRBV18	TRBJ2-2	CASSPYPGTGRTGELFF
TRBV5-4	TRBJ1-2	CASSPQGGYYGYTF
TRBV11-3	TRBJ2-1	CASSLEATEQFF
TRBV7-2	TRBJ1-2	CASSSLGQGGDYGYTF
TRBV25-1	TRBJ1-1	CASPGVQAFF
TRBV7-2	TRBJ2-2	CASSFSSAGELFF
TRBV30	TRBJ2-1	CAWSYRARDNEQFF
TRBV5-5	TRBJ2-7	CASSLWDSSYEQYF
TRBV5-4	TRBJ2-3	CASSLGLAGGGRTDTQYF
TRBV2	TRBJ1-1	CASRRDRGQVEAFF
TRBV7-2	TRBJ2-1	CASSPPGIEQFF